This T cell receptor beta chain came from a study of blood T cell repertoires in COVID-19. A few counts support this clone. The sample has other DNA sequences that encode this CDR3 too. CDR3 size: 12 residues. Germline V lookup: CDR1 SNHLY, CDR2 FYNNEI. The ends were cut back, 9 bases at V and 4 bases at J, with 13 bases in the middle. Assay used: immunoSEQ multiplex PCR; TCRdb lists only in-frame clones, some missing. The sample lists over 95,000 clones, roughly 84% occurring once. The J gene is TRBJ2-7, the V gene TRBV2, with D unclear. The sequence was obtained from a woman between 40 and 55 years old with acute or convalescent COVID-19. The specimen sequenced was peripheral blood. DNA for the CDR3: TGTGCCAGTACTCAATTAAGTTACGAGCAGTACTTC. Amino acid sequence: CASTQLSYEQYF.